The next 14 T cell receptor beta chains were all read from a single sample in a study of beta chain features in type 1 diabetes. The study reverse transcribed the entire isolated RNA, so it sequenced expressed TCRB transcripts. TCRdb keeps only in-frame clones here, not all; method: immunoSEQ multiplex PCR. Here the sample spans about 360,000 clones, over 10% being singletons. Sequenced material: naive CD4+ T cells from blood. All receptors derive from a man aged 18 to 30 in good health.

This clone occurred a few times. CDR3 coding DNA: TGTGCCACCAGCACGGACACTTTCTCTGGAAACACCATATATTTT. Encoded protein: CATSTDTFSGNTIYF. This rearrangement joins TRBV15 to TRBJ1-3; tentatively, D is TRBD1 (5 bases). The CDR3 extends over 15 amino acids. V lost 4 bases and J lost 0, with 10 bases in between. Germline CDR1 and CDR2: LNHNV and YYDKDF (reference sequence).

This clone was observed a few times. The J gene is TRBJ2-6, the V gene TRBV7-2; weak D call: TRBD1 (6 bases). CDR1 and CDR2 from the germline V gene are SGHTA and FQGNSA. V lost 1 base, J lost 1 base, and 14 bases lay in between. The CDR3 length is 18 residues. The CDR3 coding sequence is TGTGCCAGCAGCTTAGGGTTTGGGACAACTTCTGGGGCCAACGTCCTGACTTTC. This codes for CASSLGFGTTSGANVLTF.

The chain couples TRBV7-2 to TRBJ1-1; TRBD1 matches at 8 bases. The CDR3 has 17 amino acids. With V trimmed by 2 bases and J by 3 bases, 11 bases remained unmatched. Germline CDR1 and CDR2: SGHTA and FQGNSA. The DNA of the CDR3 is TGTGCCAGCAGCTTAATTGGACAGGGAATTTTTGACACTGAAGCTTTCTTT. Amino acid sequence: CASSLIGQGIFDTEAFF.

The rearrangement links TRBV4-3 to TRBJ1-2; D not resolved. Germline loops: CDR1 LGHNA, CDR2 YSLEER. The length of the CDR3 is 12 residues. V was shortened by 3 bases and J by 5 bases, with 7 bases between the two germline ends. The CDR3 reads CASSHSSYGYTF. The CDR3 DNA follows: TGCGCCAGCAGCCATAGTTCATATGGCTACACCTTC.

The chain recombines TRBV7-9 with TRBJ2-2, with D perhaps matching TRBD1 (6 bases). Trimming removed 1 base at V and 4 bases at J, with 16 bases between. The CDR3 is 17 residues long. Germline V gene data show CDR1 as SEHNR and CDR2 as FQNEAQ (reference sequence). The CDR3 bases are TGTGCCAGCAGCTTAGACGTCTGGGGGCGCGGCACCGGGGAGCTGTTTTTT. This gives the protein CASSLDVWGRGTGELFF.

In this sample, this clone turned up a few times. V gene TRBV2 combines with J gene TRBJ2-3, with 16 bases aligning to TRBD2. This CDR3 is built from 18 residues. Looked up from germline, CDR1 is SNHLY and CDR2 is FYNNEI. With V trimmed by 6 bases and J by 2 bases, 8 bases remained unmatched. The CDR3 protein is CASRGTSGRAGYTDTQYF. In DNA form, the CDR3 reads TGTGCCAGCAGAGGGACTAGCGGGAGGGCCGGATACACAGATACGCAGTATTTT.

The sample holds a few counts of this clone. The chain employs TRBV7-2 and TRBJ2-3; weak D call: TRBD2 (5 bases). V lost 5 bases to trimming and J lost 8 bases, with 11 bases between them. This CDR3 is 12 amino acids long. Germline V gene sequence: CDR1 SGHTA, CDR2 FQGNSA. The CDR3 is CASSQPLGTQYF. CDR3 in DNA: TGTGCCAGCAGCCAACCACTAGGTACGCAGTATTTT.

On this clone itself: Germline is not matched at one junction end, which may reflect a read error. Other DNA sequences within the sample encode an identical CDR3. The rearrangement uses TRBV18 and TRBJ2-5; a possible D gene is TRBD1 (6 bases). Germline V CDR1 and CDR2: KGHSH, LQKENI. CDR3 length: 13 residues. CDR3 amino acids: CASSGDIQETQYF. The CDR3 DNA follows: TGTGCGAGCTCAGGGGACATCCAAGAGACCCAGTACTTC.

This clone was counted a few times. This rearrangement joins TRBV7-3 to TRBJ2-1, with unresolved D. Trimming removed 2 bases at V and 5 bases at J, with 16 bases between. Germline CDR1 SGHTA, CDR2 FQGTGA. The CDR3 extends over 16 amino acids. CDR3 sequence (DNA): TGTGCCAGCAGCTTACAGACACCCCTTAAGAACAATGAGCAGTTCTTC. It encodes CASSLQTPLKNNEQFF.

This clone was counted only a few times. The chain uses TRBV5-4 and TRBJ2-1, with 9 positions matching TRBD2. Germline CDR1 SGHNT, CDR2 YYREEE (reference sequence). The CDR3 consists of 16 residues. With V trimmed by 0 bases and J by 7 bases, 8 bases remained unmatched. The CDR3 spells CASSLGASGNLNEQFF. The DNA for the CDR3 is TGTGCCAGCAGCTTGGGGGCTAGCGGGAATTTAAATGAGCAGTTCTTC.

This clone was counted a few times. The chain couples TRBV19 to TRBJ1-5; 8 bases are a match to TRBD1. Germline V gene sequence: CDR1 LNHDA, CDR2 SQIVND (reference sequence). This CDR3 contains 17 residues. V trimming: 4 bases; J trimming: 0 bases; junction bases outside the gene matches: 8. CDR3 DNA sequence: TGTGCCAGTAGTAAGGCCAGGGGGCCGCGTAGCAATCAGCCCCAGCATTTT. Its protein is CASSKARGPRSNQPQHF.

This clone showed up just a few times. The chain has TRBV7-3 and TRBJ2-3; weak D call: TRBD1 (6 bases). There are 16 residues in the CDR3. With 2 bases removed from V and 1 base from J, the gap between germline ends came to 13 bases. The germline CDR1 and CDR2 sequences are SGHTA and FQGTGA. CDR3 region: CASSLRSGVGTDTQYF. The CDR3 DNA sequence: TGTGCCAGCAGCTTACGATCAGGGGTCGGCACAGATACGCAGTATTTT.

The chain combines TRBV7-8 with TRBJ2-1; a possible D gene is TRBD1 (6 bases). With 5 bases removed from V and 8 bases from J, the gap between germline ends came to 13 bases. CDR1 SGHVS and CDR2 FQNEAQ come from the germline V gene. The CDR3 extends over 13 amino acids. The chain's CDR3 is CASSATGSHEQFF. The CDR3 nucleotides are TGTGCCAGCAGCGCCACAGGGTCCCATGAGCAGTTCTTC.

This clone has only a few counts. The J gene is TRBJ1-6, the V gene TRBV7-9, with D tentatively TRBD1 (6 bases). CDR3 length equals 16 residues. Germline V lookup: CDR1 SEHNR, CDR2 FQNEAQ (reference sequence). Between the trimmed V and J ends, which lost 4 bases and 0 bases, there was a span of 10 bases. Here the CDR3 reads CASSSGQSSYNSPLHF. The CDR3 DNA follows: TGTGCCAGCAGCTCCGGACAGAGCTCCTATAATTCACCCCTCCACTTT.